A single sample is the source of the 31 T cell receptor beta chains below, sequenced in a study of cytomegalovirus exposure and HLA in healthy donors. Amplification used 60 Vbeta primers and 13 Jbeta primers. Sequencing was performed with immunoSEQ multiplex PCR; in TCRdb, only in-frame clones are kept and a portion is missing. The table shows fewer than 200,000 clones, with around 68% occurring only once. Input material: PBMCs. The source is a woman in her 40s in good health and CMV-seropositive.

The gene calls are TRBV2 and TRBJ1-4; D is unclear. Trimming removed 8 bases from V and 0 bases from J, with 13 bases in between. The germline CDR1 and CDR2 sequences are SNHLY and FYNNEI. This CDR3 spans 15 amino acids. The CDR3 reads CASLWEAATNEKLFF. In DNA form, the CDR3 reads TGTGCCAGCCTTTGGGAGGCTGCAACTAATGAAAAACTGTTTTTT.

The gene calls are TRBV7-9 and TRBJ2-1; D perhaps matches TRBD1 (5 bases). The CDR3 runs to 13 residues. CDR1 is SEHNR and CDR2 is FQNEAQ in the germline V gene (reference sequence). Trimming cost V 6 bases and J 6 bases, with 12 bases left between them. For the CDR3, the DNA is TGTGCCAGCAGACCCGGACACCGCAATGAGCAGTTCTTC. It translates to CASRPGHRNEQFF.

The V and J genes are TRBV2 and TRBJ2-7; maybe TRBD1 (5 bases). Per germline, CDR1 SNHLY and CDR2 FYNNEI. V lost 6 bases, J lost 6 bases, and 18 bases lay in between. The CDR3 is 14 amino acids. Here the CDR3 DNA reads TGTGCCAGCAGCCCCCCCGGAACCCAGGGCGAGCAGTACTTC. This codes for CASSPPGTQGEQYF. The full variable domain, its missing parts supplied by reference TRBV2 and TRBJ2-7, is EPEVTQTPSHQVTQMGQEVILRCVPISNHLYFYWYRQILGQKVEFLVSFYNNEISEKSEIFDDQFSVERPDGSNFTLKIRSTKLEDSAMYFCASSPPGTQGEQYFGPGTRLTVT.

The chain carries TRBV6-1 and TRBJ2-7; no clear D. The CDR3 has 10 amino acids. Trimming left V 6 bases short and J 2 bases short, with 2 bases between. The germline gives CDR1 MNHNS, CDR2 SASEGT. The CDR3 bases are TGTGCCAGCAGCACCTACGAGCAGTACTTC. The encoded protein is CASSTYEQYF.

The CDR3 sequence: CASSRGQGPPSYEQYF. The CDR3 DNA follows: TGTGCCAGCAGCCGAGGACAGGGGCCGCCCTCCTACGAGCAGTACTTC. The chain combines TRBV7-2 with TRBJ2-7, with 9 bases aligning to TRBD1. CDR1 and CDR2 (germline): SGHTA, FQGNSA. V shed 5 bases, J shed 0 bases, and the junction held 8 bases outside the gene matches. CDR3 length equals 16 residues.

The chain is built from TRBV7-2 and TRBJ2-3, with 7 bases lining up with TRBD2. Looked up from germline, CDR1 is SGHTA and CDR2 is FQGNSA. The V gene end was trimmed by 5 bases and the J gene end by 9 bases; junction bases not matched to a gene: 5. This CDR3 has 12 residues. CDR3 in DNA: TGTGCCAGCAGCCCAGAGCGGGGAACGCAGTATTTT. Amino acid sequence: CASSPERGTQYF. Full variable domain (outside the CDR3, taken from reference TRBV7-2 and TRBJ2-3): GAGVSQSPSNKVTEKGKDVELRCDPISGHTALYWYRQSLGQGLEFLIYFQGNSAPDKSGLPSDRFSAERTGGSVSTLTIQRTQQEDSAVYLCASSPERGTQYFGPGTRLTVL.

The V gene is TRBV29-1, the J gene TRBJ2-1; TRBD2 is a possible D gene (6 bases). The V end was cut by 4 bases, the J end by 2 bases, with 15 bases between. CDR1 and CDR2 from the germline V gene are SQVTM and ANQGSEA. CDR3 length: 15 residues. CDR3 sequence: CSVVFGRLAYNEQFF. The DNA of the CDR3 is TGCAGCGTTGTTTTTGGTCGACTAGCCTACAATGAGCAGTTCTTC.

For this clone: One junction end disagrees with the germline gene, perhaps due to a read error. This chain joins TRBV12-5 and TRBJ1-2, with TRBD1 identical over 8 bases. The germline V gene encodes CDR1 LGHNT and CDR2 FRNRAP. The CDR3 contains 13 residues. The CDR3 spells CASGLVRTGPRAF. The CDR3, as DNA: TGTGCTAGTGGTTTGGTACGGACAGGGCCAAGGGCCTTC.

This chain links TRBV28 with TRBJ2-5; D gene ambiguous. The CDR3 is 14 amino acids. Germline V lookup: CDR1 MDHEN, CDR2 SYDVKM. V was clipped by 3 bases and J by 4 bases, with 12 bases between them. CDR3 region: CASSLHSGSETQYF. CDR3 nucleotides: TGTGCCAGCAGTTTGCACTCCGGGTCAGAGACCCAGTACTTC. Using reference TRBV28 and TRBJ2-5 for the parts outside the CDR3, the full variable domain is DVKVTQSSRYLVKRTGEKVFLECVQDMDHENMFWYRQDPGLGLRLIYFSYDVKMKEKGDIPEGYSVSREKKERFSLILESASTNQTSMYLCASSLHSGSETQYFGPGTRLLVL.

This clone has more than one count but fewer than ten. One junction end does not reproduce the germline sequence, and a read error may be involved. The chain carries TRBV7-7 and TRBJ2-5; possibly TRBD2 for D (6 bases). Germline V gives CDR1 SSHAT, CDR2 FNYEAQ (reference sequence). The length of the CDR3 is 15 residues. CDR3 sequence: CASSLANSGPVTQYF. The CDR3 nucleotides read TGTGCTAGCAGCTTAGCGAACAGCGGGCCGGTGACCCAGTACTTC.

V is TRBV28 and J is TRBJ1-1; TRBD1 matches 9 bases. With V trimmed by 3 bases and J by 5 bases, 7 bases remained unmatched. The CDR3 consists of 15 residues. The germline CDR1 and CDR2 sequences are MDHEN and SYDVKM. CDR3 bases: TGTGCCAGCAGTTTGTTAACAGGGGGCGGAACTGAAGCTTTCTTT. Protein product: CASSLLTGGGTEAFF.

This clone was detected once. The V and J genes are TRBV5-6 and TRBJ1-5; possible D gene TRBD1, 6 bases. CDR3 size: 16 residues. V gave up 1 base and J gave up 7 bases, with 18 bases separating them. Looked up from germline, CDR1 is SGHDT and CDR2 is YYEEEE. CDR3 residues: CASSLFSRGAGQPQHF. The DNA for the CDR3 is TGTGCCAGCAGCTTGTTTAGCAGGGGCGCAGGGCAGCCCCAGCATTTT.

V usage is TRBV19 and J usage is TRBJ1-2, with 8 bases lining up with TRBD1. Germline-derived CDR1 and CDR2 are LNHDA and SQIVND (reference sequence). V gave up 3 bases and J gave up 8 bases; unmatched junction bases: 11. The CDR3 is 15 amino acids. The CDR3 sequence: CASSILRDRRGGYTF. The CDR3 DNA is TGTGCCAGTAGTATCCTCCGGGACAGGCGGGGCGGCTACACCTTC.

Comments on this clone: The junction departs from germline at one end; a sequencing error may be responsible. This chain connects TRBV7-9 to TRBJ1-6; D possibly corresponds to TRBD1 (5 bases). This CDR3 spans 18 amino acids. CDR1 is SEHNR and CDR2 is FQNEAQ in the germline V gene (reference sequence). Here the CDR3 DNA reads TGTTCCAGCAGCTTATGGGGGGAGGTCAACTCCTATAATTCACCCCTCCACTTT. Amino acids: CSSSLWGEVNSYNSPLHF.

The V gene is TRBV5-1, the J gene TRBJ2-5; 9 bases match TRBD1. The CDR3 runs to 14 residues. The ends lost 4 bases at V and 3 bases at J; junction bases unmatched: 4. CDR1 and CDR2 (germline): SGHRS, YFSETQ. As DNA, the CDR3 is TGCGCCAGCAGCACACAGGGGGCAGAAGAGACCCAGTACTTC. It translates to CASSTQGAEETQYF. Full variable domain (remainder filled in from reference TRBV5-1 and TRBJ2-5): KAGVTQTPRYLIKTRGQQVTLSCSPISGHRSVSWYQQTPGQGLQFLFEYFSETQRNKGNFPGRFSGRQFSNSRSEMNVSTLELGDSALYLCASSTQGAEETQYFGPGTRLLVL.

The gene calls are TRBV27 and TRBJ1-2; possible D gene TRBD1, 5 bases. Germline V gene sequence: CDR1 MNHEY, CDR2 SMNVEV (reference sequence). The V gene lost 3 bases and the J gene lost 1 base, with 6 bases spanning the gap. The CDR3 is 13 amino acids. The CDR3 loop reads CASSLGGNYGYTF. CDR3 coding DNA: TGTGCCAGCAGTTTGGGGGGTAACTATGGCTACACCTTC.

This chain joins TRBV6-5 and TRBJ2-7; 10 positions agree with TRBD2. Trimming took 2 bases from V and 3 from J; bases not matched to a gene: 7. This CDR3 is 16 amino acids long. Germline lookup yields CDR1 MNHEY and CDR2 SVGAGI. CDR3 sequence reads: CASSYALAGVRYEQYF. CDR3 DNA sequence: TGTGCCAGCAGTTACGCCCTAGCGGGAGTCCGCTACGAGCAGTACTTC.

V is TRBV9 and J is TRBJ2-3, with 8 nucleotides matching TRBD1. After removal of 0 bases from V and 4 bases from J, the junction contained 7 bases not matched to a gene. Germline lookup yields CDR1 SGDLS and CDR2 YYNGEE. This CDR3 contains 16 residues. The CDR3 here is CASSVGGTGGSDTQYF. The CDR3 DNA reads as TGTGCCAGCAGCGTAGGAGGGACAGGTGGGTCAGATACGCAGTATTTT.

Details on this clone: The sample carries other DNA sequences with the same CDR3. The chain links TRBV7-2 to TRBJ1-1, with 7 bases fitting TRBD1. The V and J ends lost 2 bases and 3 bases, in that order; junction bases with no gene match: 0. CDR3 length: 13 residues. Germline-derived CDR1 and CDR2 are SGHTA and FQGNSA. This chain's CDR3 is CASSLQGDTEAFF. CDR3 DNA: TGTGCCAGCAGCTTACAGGGGGACACTGAAGCTTTCTTT.

The V gene is TRBV7-2, the J gene TRBJ2-7, with 8 bases aligning to TRBD2. Trimming took 0 bases from V and 5 from J; bases not matched to a gene: 6. Germline V gene lookup returns CDR1 SGHTA and CDR2 FQGNSA. The CDR3 extends over 15 amino acids. CDR3 bases: TGTGCCAGCAGCTTAGCGAGGAGGACTAGCAACGAGCAGTACTTC. This sequence encodes CASSLARRTSNEQYF.

The chain links TRBV25-1 to TRBJ1-1; 9 positions match TRBD1. Trimming at V came to 0 bases and at J to 7 bases, leaving 9 bases not matched to a gene. The CDR3 is 16 residues long. The V gene's germline CDR1 is MGHDK and CDR2 SYGVNS. For the CDR3, the DNA is TGTGCCAGCAGTGAATATTTCCGGGACAGGGAGGATGAAGCTTTCTTT. Translated: CASSEYFRDREDEAFF.

The V gene is TRBV29-1, the J gene TRBJ2-5; tentatively, D is TRBD1 (5 bases). The CDR3 has 13 amino acids. Trimming cost V 5 bases and J 4 bases, with 14 bases left between them. Germline CDR1 SQVTM, CDR2 ANQGSEA. The CDR3: CSVRGRVRETQYF. CDR3 bases: TGCAGCGTTCGTGGCAGGGTAAGAGAGACCCAGTACTTC.

The V gene is TRBV25-1, the J gene TRBJ2-5, with TRBD1 identical over 10 bases. Per the germline V gene, CDR1 is MGHDK and CDR2 is SYGVNS. The CDR3 has 15 residues. The junction had 7 bases not matched to a gene; V was cut back by 5 bases and J by 4 bases. DNA of the CDR3: TGTGCCAGCAGTCAACAGACAGGGGGCCCAGAGACCCAGTACTTC. Protein: CASSQQTGGPETQYF.

This chain connects TRBV4-1 to TRBJ2-7; TRBD2 aligns across 11 bases. Germline values: CDR1 MGHRA, CDR2 YSYEKL. Losses at the gene ends were 0 bases for V and 2 bases for J; bases not matched to a gene: 3. The CDR3 is 16 amino acids. The CDR3 here is CASSQDPLAGAYEQYF. CDR3 bases: TGCGCCAGCAGCCAAGACCCACTAGCGGGAGCCTACGAGCAGTACTTC.

The V call is TRBV6-1, the J call TRBJ1-2; perhaps TRBD1 as D (5 bases). CDR1 is MNHNS, CDR2 SASEGT, per germline. The CDR3 length is 13 residues. Trimming pared 5 bases from V and 8 bases from J, leaving 15 bases between. CDR3 protein: CASSNLRGGGYTF. As DNA, the CDR3 is TGTGCCAGCAGTAACCTACGTGGGGGGGGCTACACCTTC.

The chain links TRBV9 to TRBJ1-1, with TRBD1 identical over 7 bases. Per the germline V gene, CDR1 is SGDLS and CDR2 is YYNGEE. The V segment lost 5 bases and the J segment 3 bases; nucleotides outside the gene matches: 4. The CDR3 extends over 13 amino acids. CDR3 in DNA: TGTGCCAGCAGTTATCAGGGGGACACTGAAGCTTTCTTT. It yields the protein CASSYQGDTEAFF. Complete variable domain (other parts from reference TRBV9 and TRBJ1-1): DSGVTQTPKHLITATGQRVTLRCSPRSGDLSVYWYQQSLDQGLQFLIQYYNGEERAKGNILERFSAQQFPDLHSELNLSSLELGDSALYFCASSYQGDTEAFFGQGTRLTVV.

This clone was observed a few times. This chain joins TRBV2 and TRBJ1-1; TRBD1 aligns across 8 bases. V trimming: 2 bases; J trimming: 0 bases; junction bases outside the gene matches: 5. Germline loops: CDR1 SNHLY, CDR2 FYNNEI. The CDR3 totals 16 residues. CDR3 nucleotide sequence: TGTGCCAGCAGTGAACAGGGGGCCGGGATGAACACTGAAGCTTTCTTT. Translation: CASSEQGAGMNTEAFF.

As for this clone: One junction end disagrees with the germline gene, perhaps due to a read error. J is TRBJ2-3 and V is TRBV7-7, with 13 nucleotides matching TRBD2. The CDR3 has 16 residues. The germline V gene has CDR1 SSHAT and CDR2 FNYEAQ (reference sequence). The CDR3 nucleotides read TGTGCTAGCAGCCGACTAGCGGGAGGATGGGCAGATACGCAGTATTTT. It translates to CASSRLAGGWADTQYF.

This clone was seen a few times. This chain uses TRBV28 with TRBJ1-5; the D is unclear. V was shortened by 6 bases and J by 9 bases, with 18 bases between the two germline ends. CDR3 length equals 14 residues. The germline CDR1 and CDR2 sequences are MDHEN and SYDVKM. The CDR3 DNA reads TGTGCCAGCAGACCTGGGCTAATGGATCCGCCCCAGCATTTT. The encoded protein is CASRPGLMDPPQHF.

The rearrangement joins TRBV5-8 to TRBJ1-5; perhaps TRBD1 as D (5 bases). The CDR3 is 16 amino acids. The germline V gene has CDR1 SGHTS and CDR2 YDEGEE. The V gene lost 4 bases and the J gene lost 4 bases, with 18 bases spanning the gap. CDR3 coding DNA: TGTGCCAGCAGCCAAACAACAGGTATTGAGAATCAGCCCCAGCATTTT. Translation gives CASSQTTGIENQPQHF.

The CDR3 DNA is TGTGCCAGCAGGTCGCCCGGGATCGACACCGGGGAGCTGTTTTTT. It specifies CASRSPGIDTGELFF. The chain uses TRBV25-1 and TRBJ2-2; the D gene is possibly TRBD2 (5 bases). CDR1 is MGHDK, CDR2 SYGVNS, per germline. V was cut by 6 bases and J by 3 bases, with 14 bases left in between. This CDR3 has 15 residues. Combining the CDR3 with reference TRBV25-1 and TRBJ2-2 gives the whole variable domain EADIYQTPRYLVIGTGKKITLECSQTMGHDKMYWYQQDPGMELHLIHYSYGVNSTEKGDLSSESTVSRIRTEHFPLTLESARPSHTSQYLCASRSPGIDTGELFFGEGSRLTVL.